This TCR beta chain was retrieved from a study of T cells in Graves' hyperthyroidism and ophthalmopathy. Turning to the study itself: Peripheral blood specimens were obtained at initial diagnosis, prior to any treatment.

General study results and limits: Clonotypes that were expanded in thyroid above 0.001 mostly appeared in blood too. Ophthalmopathy and stable hyperthyroidism were told apart by a 13 V-J model.

The CDR3 extends over 13 amino acids. Germline loops: CDR1 LNHDA, CDR2 SQIVND (reference sequence). The germline V and J ends were trimmed by 3 bases and 9 bases, with 9 bases remaining between them. This clonotype has more than one count but fewer than ten. Its antigen is not identified. The TCR beta CDR3 regions underwent amplification using RNA transcripts as the source. First-round RT-PCR targeting the TCR CDR3 was performed with the HTBI primer set. TCRdb reprocessed the multiplex PCR reads via MiXCR and lists one record per CDR3 protein. The sample carries some 700,000 distinct CDR3 sequences, approximately 15% recorded once.

This rearrangement joins TRBV19 to TRBJ1-6; D remains unclear. The sequence derives from a man aged 50-60 years with Graves' hyperthyroidism. Sequencing was carried out using blood. The CDR3 region has the DNA TGTGCCAGTAGTATCAGTCCAGGTTCACCCCTCCACTTT. Residues: CASSISPGSPLHF.